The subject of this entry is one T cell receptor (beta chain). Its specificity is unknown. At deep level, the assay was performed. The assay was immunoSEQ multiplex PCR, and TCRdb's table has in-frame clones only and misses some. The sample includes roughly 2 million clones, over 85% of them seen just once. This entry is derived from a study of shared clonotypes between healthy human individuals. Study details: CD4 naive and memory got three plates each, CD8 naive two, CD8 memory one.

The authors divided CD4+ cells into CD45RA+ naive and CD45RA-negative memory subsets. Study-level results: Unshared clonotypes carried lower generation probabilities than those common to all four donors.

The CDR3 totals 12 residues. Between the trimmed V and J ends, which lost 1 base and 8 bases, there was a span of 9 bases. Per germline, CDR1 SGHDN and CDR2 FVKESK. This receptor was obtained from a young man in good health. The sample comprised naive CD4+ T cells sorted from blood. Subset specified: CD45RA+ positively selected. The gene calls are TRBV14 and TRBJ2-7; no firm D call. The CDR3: CASSQGITKQYF. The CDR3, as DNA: TGTGCCAGCAGCCAAGGAATTACGAAGCAGTACTTC. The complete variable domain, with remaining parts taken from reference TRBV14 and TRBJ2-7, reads EAGVTQFPSHSVIEKGQTVTLRCDPISGHDNLYWYRRVMGKEIKFLLHFVKESKQDESGMPNNRFLAERTGGTYSTLKVQPAELEDSGVYFCASSQGITKQYFGPGTRLTVT.